This TCR beta chain was identified in a study of shared clonotypes between healthy human individuals. Broader study findings: Against clonotypes common to all four donors, non-shared ones had lower generation probabilities. Clonotype sharing across several donors was observed for around 5.1% of naive CD4 clonotypes.

Trimming left V 11 bases short and J 0 bases short, with 13 bases between. Germline assignment: CDR1 SNHLY and CDR2 FYNNEI. The CDR3 has 13 residues. With respect to this clone: As yet, its antigen is unknown.

Some clones are missing from TCRdb's copy, which holds only in-frame ones; the method was immunoSEQ multiplex PCR. The sample yields some 900,000 clones, over 60% seen once. Sequences were obtained from memory CD4+ T cells sorted from blood. Noted subset: CD45RA-negative fraction. The gene calls are TRBV2 and TRBJ2-5, with unresolved D. This TCR derives from a man younger than 35 in good health. The CDR3 DNA reads as TGTGCCTCCTTGTGGACGTACCAAGAGACCCAGTACTTC. Translating it yields CASLWTYQETQYF.